Listed here are 32 T cell receptor beta chains from one sample, sequenced in a study of OX40 agonist ivuxolimab in advanced cancers. The assay was immunoSEQ multiplex PCR, and TCRdb's table has in-frame clones only and misses some. The data hold roughly 39,000 clones, with 70% to 90% observed a single time. Sequenced material: CD4+ or CD8+ T cells sorted from blood, taken in a trial of the OX40 agonist ivuxolimab. Receptor source: an adult with an advanced solid tumor such as melanoma, head and neck, liver or kidney cancer.

V is TRBV15 and J is TRBJ2-7; TRBD1 matches 9 bases. Germline V gene data show CDR1 as LNHNV and CDR2 as YYDKDF (reference sequence). After removal of 1 base from V and 1 base from J, the junction contained 2 bases not matched to a gene. The CDR3 is 15 residues long. The CDR3 loop is CATSRAGQGSYEQYF. Here the CDR3 DNA reads TGTGCCACCAGCAGAGCGGGACAGGGATCCTACGAGCAGTACTTC.

Only one count was recorded for this clone. This chain connects TRBV6-4 to TRBJ2-1; TRBD2 matches 11 bases. The germline V gene encodes CDR1 MRHNA and CDR2 SNTAGT. The CDR3 contains 20 residues. Trimming at V came to 0 bases and at J to 0 bases, leaving 10 bases not matched to a gene. Written as DNA, the CDR3 is TGTGCCAGCAGTGACTCCGGGGGGCCTAGCGGGAGGTTCTCCTACAATGAGCAGTTCTTC. As protein: CASSDSGGPSGRFSYNEQFF.

The genes are TRBV7-6 and TRBJ2-3; TRBD2 matches at 7 bases. This CDR3 contains 17 residues. Germline assignment: CDR1 SGHVS and CDR2 FNYEAQ. The ends lost 1 base at V and 5 bases at J; junction bases unmatched: 12. The CDR3 region is CASSLGRRGSRGDTQYF. CDR3 sequence (DNA): TGTGCCAGCAGCTTAGGTCGGCGCGGGAGTCGGGGAGATACGCAGTATTTT.

The genes are TRBV5-4 and TRBJ2-1; 7 positions match TRBD2. The CDR3 is 16 residues long. Trimming removed 0 bases from V and 0 bases from J; junction bases left unmatched: 3. The germline CDR1 and CDR2 sequences are SGHNT and YYREEE (reference sequence). CDR3 amino acids: CASSLVGRSSYNEQFF. Here the CDR3 DNA reads TGTGCCAGCAGCTTGGTCGGGAGGAGCTCCTACAATGAGCAGTTCTTC.

The chain couples TRBV7-9 to TRBJ1-2; D gene unclear. The germline V gene has CDR1 SEHNR and CDR2 FQNEAQ (reference sequence). Trimming cost V 5 bases and J 8 bases, with 15 bases left between them. CDR3 length: 13 amino acids. The CDR3 DNA is TGTGCCAGCAGCCCAGTCGGGGTAACGGGCTACACCTTC. Protein: CASSPVGVTGYTF. The variable domain in full, with the rest retrieved from reference TRBV7-9 and TRBJ1-2, is DTGVSQNPRHKITKRGQNVTFRCDPISEHNRLYWYRQTLGQGPEFLTYFQNEAQLEKSRLLSDRFSAERPKGSFSTLEIQRTEQGDSAMYLCASSPVGVTGYTFGSGTRLTVV.

Note on this clone: Germline is not matched at one junction end, which may reflect a read error. V is TRBV30 and J is TRBJ1-3; D possibly corresponds to TRBD1 (6 bases). The germline CDR1 and CDR2 sequences are GTSNPN and SVGIG (reference sequence). The CDR3 extends over 16 amino acids. This CDR3 is CARSVRRGGVGNTIYF. As DNA, the CDR3 is TGTGCCCGGAGTGTACGAAGGGGGGGGGTCGGAAACACCATATATTTT.

The gene calls are TRBV27 and TRBJ2-2, with no clear D. Germline CDR1 reads MNHEY; CDR2 reads SMNVEV (reference sequence). V was shortened by 9 bases and J by 6 bases, with 8 bases between the two germline ends. This CDR3 has 11 residues. CDR3 region: CARVVSGELFF. The CDR3 DNA follows: TGTGCCAGAGTAGTGTCCGGGGAGCTGTTTTTT.

CDR3 in amino acids: CASSVRGTSSEQYF. CDR3 nucleotides: TGTGCCAGCAGTGTTCGGGGGACATCGTCGGAGCAGTACTTC. The V call is TRBV2, the J call TRBJ2-7; either TRBD1 or TRBD2 may supply D (6 bases each). The germline V gene has CDR1 SNHLY and CDR2 FYNNEI. The CDR3 sequence is 14 residues long. The ends were cut back, 4 bases at V and 7 bases at J, with 17 bases in the middle. Looking up the rest from reference TRBV2 and TRBJ2-7 gives the full variable domain: EPEVTQTPSHQVTQMGQEVILRCVPISNHLYFYWYRQILGQKVEFLVSFYNNEISEKSEIFDDQFSVERPDGSNFTLKIRSTKLEDSAMYFCASSVRGTSSEQYFGPGTRLTVT.

As to this clone: The junction does not match germline at one end; this may be a read error. This rearrangement joins TRBV14 to TRBJ1-5; D gene unclear. The CDR3 is 16 amino acids. The germline gives CDR1 SGHDN, CDR2 FVKESK. The CDR3 loop is CASSQVPMWRDQPQHF. CDR3 bases: TGTGCCAGCAGCCAAGTCCCCATGTGGAGGGATCAACCCCAGCATTTT.

The V gene is TRBV30, the J gene TRBJ2-3; D gene unclear. This CDR3 spans 12 amino acids. The germline V gene encodes CDR1 GTSNPN and CDR2 SVGIG (reference sequence). V lost 0 bases and J 5 bases, leaving 6 bases between the germline ends. The CDR3 reads CAWSVGIDTQYF. DNA for the CDR3: TGTGCCTGGAGTGTAGGTATAGATACGCAGTATTTT.

This clone has just a few counts. The rearrangement joins TRBV9 to TRBJ1-3; tentatively, D is TRBD1 (6 bases). Trimming took off 4 bases at V and 0 bases at J, with 11 bases between the two ends. This CDR3 is 15 amino acids long. Germline lookup yields CDR1 SGDLS and CDR2 YYNGEE. The CDR3 DNA reads TGTGCCAGCAGCACCGGACAGTACTCTGGAAACACCATATATTTT. Protein sequence: CASSTGQYSGNTIYF.

V is TRBV4-1 and J is TRBJ2-5, with D perhaps matching TRBD2 (6 bases). Germline V gives CDR1 MGHRA, CDR2 YSYEKL. The CDR3 covers 15 residues. V was clipped by 4 bases and J by 5 bases, with 17 bases between them. The CDR3 region is CASSPRGLGEETQYF. The CDR3 region has the DNA TGCGCCAGCAGCCCCCGGGGACTCGGGGAGGAGACCCAGTACTTC.

The V call is TRBV19, the J call TRBJ2-6; 8 nucleotides match TRBD2. The germline gives CDR1 LNHDA, CDR2 SQIVND (reference sequence). CDR3 size: 17 residues. V trimming: 8 bases; J trimming: 2 bases; junction bases outside the gene matches: 11. The CDR3 spells CASRDAGGRAGANVLTF. The CDR3 coding sequence is TGTGCCAGTCGGGATGCGGGAGGAAGGGCTGGGGCCAACGTCCTGACTTTC. Using reference TRBV19 and TRBJ2-6 for the parts outside the CDR3, the full variable domain is DGGITQSPKYLFRKEGQNVTLSCEQNLNHDAMYWYRQDPGQGLRLIYYSQIVNDFQKGDIAEGYSVSREKKESFPLTVTSAQKNPTAFYLCASRDAGGRAGANVLTFGAGSRLTVL.

This chain uses TRBV30 with TRBJ1-5; 8 bases are a match to TRBD1. CDR1 and CDR2 from the germline V gene are GTSNPN and SVGIG (reference sequence). Germline trimming cut 2 bases from V and 6 bases from J; bases unmatched to any gene: 6. The CDR3 covers 14 residues. The CDR3 loop reads CAWSIGQGGQPQHF. The DNA for the CDR3 is TGTGCCTGGAGTATCGGACAGGGAGGTCAGCCCCAGCATTTT.

The V gene is TRBV2, the J gene TRBJ2-2; D possibly corresponds to TRBD1 (6 bases). The germline gives CDR1 SNHLY, CDR2 FYNNEI. The CDR3 covers 12 residues. V lost 7 bases to trimming and J lost 5 bases, with 8 bases between them. CDR3 sequence (DNA): TGTGCCAGCAACAGGGTAACCGGGGAGCTGTTTTTT. Protein sequence: CASNRVTGELFF. Full variable domain (remainder filled in from reference TRBV2 and TRBJ2-2): EPEVTQTPSHQVTQMGQEVILRCVPISNHLYFYWYRQILGQKVEFLVSFYNNEISEKSEIFDDQFSVERPDGSNFTLKIRSTKLEDSAMYFCASNRVTGELFFGEGSRLTVL.

The chain combines TRBV5-5 with TRBJ2-7; 7 bases agree with TRBD1. Trimming removed 6 bases from V and 6 bases from J; junction bases left unmatched: 12. The CDR3 contains 14 residues. Germline V lookup: CDR1 SGHKS, CDR2 YYEKEE (reference sequence). DNA of the CDR3: TGTGCCAGCAACCCGGATTACAGGGGTCGCGAGCAGTACTTC. This codes for CASNPDYRGREQYF.

The V gene is TRBV11-2, the J gene TRBJ2-1; 8 bases match TRBD2. The CDR3 runs 16 residues. The germline V gene encodes CDR1 SGHAT and CDR2 FQNNGV. The V segment lost 1 base and the J segment 9 bases; nucleotides outside the gene matches: 11. The CDR3 spells CASSLGGGRTTSEQFF. DNA of the CDR3: TGTGCCAGCAGCTTAGGGGGCGGGAGGACCACCAGTGAGCAGTTCTTC. The variable domain in full, completed from reference TRBV11-2 and TRBJ2-1, reads EAGVAQSPRYKIIEKRQSVAFWCNPISGHATLYWYQQILGQGPKLLIQFQNNGVVDDSQLPKDRFSAERLKGVDSTLKIQPAKLEDSAVYLCASSLGGGRTTSEQFFGPGTRLTVL.

The chain couples TRBV9 to TRBJ2-5; D is ambiguous. CDR1 and CDR2 from the germline V gene are SGDLS and YYNGEE. Trimming took 0 bases from V and 1 from J, leaving 7 bases between them. This CDR3 spans 14 amino acids. The chain's CDR3 is CASSVEGGQETQYF. CDR3 nucleotides: TGTGCCAGCAGCGTAGAGGGCGGCCAAGAGACCCAGTACTTC. Complete variable domain (other parts from reference TRBV9 and TRBJ2-5): DSGVTQTPKHLITATGQRVTLRCSPRSGDLSVYWYQQSLDQGLQFLIQYYNGEERAKGNILERFSAQQFPDLHSELNLSSLELGDSALYFCASSVEGGQETQYFGPGTRLLVL.

The chain couples TRBV7-9 to TRBJ1-2; D may be TRBD1 (5 bases). The germline CDR1 and CDR2 sequences are SEHNR and FQNEAQ (reference sequence). V was clipped by 2 bases and J by 0 bases, with 16 bases between them. CDR3 size: 17 residues. The CDR3 DNA sequence: TGTGCCAGCAGCTTAATTTTTGGGGGGATAGCTAACTATGGCTACACCTTC. Translated: CASSLIFGGIANYGYTF. Complete variable domain (other parts from reference TRBV7-9 and TRBJ1-2): DTGVSQNPRHKITKRGQNVTFRCDPISEHNRLYWYRQTLGQGPEFLTYFQNEAQLEKSRLLSDRFSAERPKGSFSTLEIQRTEQGDSAMYLCASSLIFGGIANYGYTFGSGTRLTVV.

This clone showed up just a few times. This chain uses TRBV28 with TRBJ1-5; D remains unclear. The V end was cut by 5 bases, the J end by 3 bases, with 14 bases between. CDR3 size: 15 residues. CDR1 MDHEN and CDR2 SYDVKM come from the germline V gene. The CDR3 spells CASSGPDGDNQPQHF. CDR3 sequence (DNA): TGTGCCAGCAGTGGGCCGGACGGAGACAATCAGCCCCAGCATTTT.

The CDR3 loop is CSVEALNTGRDRETQYF. In DNA, the CDR3 is TGCAGCGTTGAAGCACTCAATACAGGGAGGGACCGGGAGACCCAGTACTTC. The chain carries TRBV29-1 and TRBJ2-5, with D perhaps matching TRBD2 (7 bases). Germline V gene lookup returns CDR1 SQVTM and CDR2 ANQGSEA. Trimming cost V 1 base and J 5 bases, with 23 bases left between them. The CDR3 is made up of 17 amino acids. The entire variable domain, with the rest obtained from reference TRBV29-1 and TRBJ2-5, is as follows: SAVISQKPSRDICQRGTSLTIQCQVDSQVTMMFWYRQQPGQSLTLIATANQGSEATYESGFVIDKFPISRPNLTFSTLTVSNMSPEDSSIYLCSVEALNTGRDRETQYFGPGTRLLVL.

V and J are TRBV29-1 and TRBJ2-1, with D unresolved. This CDR3 comprises 13 residues. Trimming took 6 bases from V and 1 from J, leaving 10 bases between them. CDR1 and CDR2 from the germline V gene are SQVTM and ANQGSEA. CDR3 loop: CSVPGSSYNEQFF. The CDR3 nucleotides read TGCAGCGTGCCCGGGTCTTCCTACAATGAGCAGTTCTTC.

This chain links TRBV27 with TRBJ1-1; tentatively, D is TRBD1 (5 bases). Germline CDR1 reads MNHEY; CDR2 reads SMNVEV (reference sequence). Trimming removed 10 bases at V and 4 bases at J, with 16 bases between. This CDR3 contains 13 residues. CDR3 residues: CATSRLGGTEAFF. CDR3 coding DNA: TGTGCCACCTCGAGATTGGGGGGCACTGAAGCTTTCTTT.

The CDR3 DNA sequence: TGTGCCAGCAGCAACTCCTGGACCGGTCCCTACGAGCAGTACTTC. It specifies CASSNSWTGPYEQYF. This chain connects TRBV9 to TRBJ2-7; D is unresolved. Germline V gene lookup returns CDR1 SGDLS and CDR2 YYNGEE. V gave up 4 bases and J gave up 2 bases, with 16 bases separating them. The CDR3 totals 15 residues.

This chain uses TRBV25-1 with TRBJ2-1, with a possible D match to TRBD1 (5 bases). The CDR3 consists of 14 residues. Trimming pared 4 bases from V and 6 bases from J, leaving 13 bases between. CDR1 and CDR2 (germline): MGHDK, SYGVNS. The CDR3 DNA reads TGTGCCAGCAGTGGGACATCACTAAGCAATGAGCAGTTCTTC. The encoded protein is CASSGTSLSNEQFF. The entire variable domain, with the rest obtained from reference TRBV25-1 and TRBJ2-1, is as follows: EADIYQTPRYLVIGTGKKITLECSQTMGHDKMYWYQQDPGMELHLIHYSYGVNSTEKGDLSSESTVSRIRTEHFPLTLESARPSHTSQYLCASSGTSLSNEQFFGPGTRLTVL.

This chain connects TRBV6-5 to TRBJ1-1, with D unresolved. Germline loops: CDR1 MNHEY, CDR2 SVGAGI. CDR3 length: 15 residues. The V end was cut by 0 bases, the J end by 1 base, with 9 bases between. CDR3 coding DNA: TGTGCCAGCAGTTACTCGAGGTTGAGGAACACTGAAGCTTTCTTT. Translating gives CASSYSRLRNTEAFF.

The rearrangement joins TRBV7-3 to TRBJ2-1, with 11 bases matching TRBD2. The CDR3 sequence is 18 residues long. Germline loops: CDR1 SGHTA, CDR2 FQGTGA. The J segment lost 0 bases and the V segment lost 6 bases, leaving 10 bases of the junction unmatched. The CDR3 protein is CASSGTSGAAGSYNEQFF. CDR3 nucleotide sequence: TGTGCCAGCAGTGGGACTAGCGGAGCTGCCGGCTCCTACAATGAGCAGTTCTTC.

This chain connects TRBV5-6 to TRBJ2-1; 13 nucleotides align to TRBD2. The ends lost 7 bases at V and 6 bases at J; junction bases unmatched: 4. Germline V gene data show CDR1 as SGHDT and CDR2 as YYEEEE. The CDR3 spans 14 residues. The CDR3 nucleotides are TGTGCCAGCTGGGGACTAGCGGGACCCAATGAGCAGTTCTTC. It yields the protein CASWGLAGPNEQFF.

This chain uses TRBV5-1 with TRBJ2-1, with D tentatively TRBD2 (5 bases). Germline-derived CDR1 and CDR2 are SGHRS and YFSETQ. Trimming shortened V by 0 bases and J by 4 bases, and 17 bases separated the two germline ends. This CDR3 region has 17 residues. Here the CDR3 DNA reads TGCGCCAGCAGCTTGGGGCTGCGCCTAGCCCAATACAATGAGCAGTTCTTC. Its translation: CASSLGLRLAQYNEQFF.

The chain is built from TRBV5-1 and TRBJ2-2; tentatively, D is TRBD2 (5 bases). The CDR3 is made up of 14 amino acids. Trimming removed 4 bases at V and 4 bases at J, with 11 bases between. Germline V lookup: CDR1 SGHRS, CDR2 YFSETQ. DNA for the CDR3: TGCGCCAGCAGCCTTTGGACTGGCACCGGGGAGCTGTTTTTT. This encodes CASSLWTGTGELFF.

The chain employs TRBV14 and TRBJ1-2; a possible D gene is TRBD1 (5 bases). In germline, CDR1 is SGHDN, CDR2 FVKESK. The CDR3 loop spans 14 amino acids. V was shortened by 1 base and J by 7 bases, with 13 bases between the two germline ends. The CDR3 protein is CASSQVGGGIGYTF. In DNA form, the CDR3 reads TGTGCCAGCAGCCAAGTCGGCGGGGGGATTGGCTACACCTTC.

The V gene is TRBV2, the J gene TRBJ2-7; D is unresolved. CDR1 SNHLY and CDR2 FYNNEI come from the germline V gene. The CDR3 is made up of 12 amino acids. V lost 6 bases and J 2 bases, leaving 8 bases between the germline ends. The CDR3 sequence: CASRGSTYEQYF. The CDR3 DNA follows: TGTGCCAGCAGGGGTTCTACCTACGAGCAGTACTTC.